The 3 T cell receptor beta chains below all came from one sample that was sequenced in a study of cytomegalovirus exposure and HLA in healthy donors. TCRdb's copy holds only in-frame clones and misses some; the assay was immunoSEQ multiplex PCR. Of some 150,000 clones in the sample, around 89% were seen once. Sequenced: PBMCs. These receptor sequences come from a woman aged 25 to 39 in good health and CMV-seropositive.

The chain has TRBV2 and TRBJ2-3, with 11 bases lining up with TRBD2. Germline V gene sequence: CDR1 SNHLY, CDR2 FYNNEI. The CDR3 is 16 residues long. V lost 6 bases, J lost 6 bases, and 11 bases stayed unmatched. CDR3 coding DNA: TGTGCCAGCAGAGACACACTAGCGGGAGTATGGGATACGCAGTATTTT. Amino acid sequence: CASRDTLAGVWDTQYF.

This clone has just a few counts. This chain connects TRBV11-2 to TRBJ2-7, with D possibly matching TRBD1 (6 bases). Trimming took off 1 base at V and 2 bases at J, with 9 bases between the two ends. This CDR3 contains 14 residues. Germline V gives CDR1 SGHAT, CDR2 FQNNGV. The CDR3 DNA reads TGTGCCAGCAGCTTAGGGACAGCTACCTACGAGCAGTACTTC. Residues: CASSLGTATYEQYF. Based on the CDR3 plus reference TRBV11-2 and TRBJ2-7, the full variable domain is EAGVAQSPRYKIIEKRQSVAFWCNPISGHATLYWYQQILGQGPKLLIQFQNNGVVDDSQLPKDRFSAERLKGVDSTLKIQPAKLEDSAVYLCASSLGTATYEQYFGPGTRLTVT.

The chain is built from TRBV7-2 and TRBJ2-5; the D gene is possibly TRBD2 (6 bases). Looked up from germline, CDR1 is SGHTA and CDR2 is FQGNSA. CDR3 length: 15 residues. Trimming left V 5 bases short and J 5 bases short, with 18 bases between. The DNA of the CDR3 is TGTGCCAGCAGCCCAGGAGGGGTCAGGTCGGAGACCCAGTACTTC. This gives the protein CASSPGGVRSETQYF.